Presented here are 14 T cell receptor beta chains from one specimen sequenced in a study of T cell responses to AZD1222 COVID-19 vaccine. The protocol was immunoSEQ multiplex PCR, while the TCRdb copy is restricted to in-frame clones and leaves out a portion. The sample holds around 140,000 clones, about 92% seen once. The sample was peripheral blood, taken 28 days after the second AZD1222 dose. The receptors come from an adult who received the AZD1222 COVID-19 vaccine.

The chain is built from TRBV2 and TRBJ1-1, with D perhaps TRBD1 (5 bases). CDR1 is SNHLY, CDR2 FYNNEI, per germline. This CDR3 comprises 13 residues. V was trimmed by 6 bases and J by 1 base, leaving 9 bases between them. The CDR3 DNA is TGTGCCAGCAGGATGACAGAGAACACTGAAGCTTTCTTT. This encodes CASRMTENTEAFF.

The DNA for the CDR3 is TGTGCCAGCAGCTTAGGAGCAGGGAGCTCCTACGAGCAGTACTTC. Translated, it gives CASSLGAGSSYEQYF. The gene calls are TRBV7-9 and TRBJ2-7; D might be TRBD1 or TRBD2, each matching 5 bases. The CDR3 is made up of 15 amino acids. Trimming pared 1 base from V and 0 bases from J, leaving 10 bases between. CDR1 SEHNR and CDR2 FQNEAQ come from the germline V gene (reference sequence).

The J gene is TRBJ2-6, the V gene TRBV5-5, with unresolved D. The CDR3 loop spans 12 amino acids. Germline V gives CDR1 SGHKS, CDR2 YYEKEE (reference sequence). Between the trimmed V and J ends, which lost 7 bases and 4 bases, there was a span of 6 bases. The CDR3 here is CASEAGANVLTF. Here the CDR3 DNA reads TGTGCCAGCGAGGCAGGGGCCAACGTCCTGACTTTC.

The chain is built from TRBV18 and TRBJ1-5; D is uncertain. Trimming pared 8 bases from V and 1 base from J, leaving 12 bases between. CDR3 length equals 14 residues. The germline gives CDR1 KGHSH, CDR2 LQKENI. The CDR3 DNA reads as TGTGCCAGCCACGGGAGGGTGAGCAATCAGCCCCAGCATTTT. This sequence encodes CASHGRVSNQPQHF. The complete variable domain, with remaining parts taken from reference TRBV18 and TRBJ1-5, reads NAGVMQNPRHLVRRRGQEARLRCSPMKGHSHVYWYRQLPEEGLKFMVYLQKENIIDESGMPKERFSAEFPKEGPSILRIQQVVRGDSAAYFCASHGRVSNQPQHFGDGTRLSIL.

The chain is built from TRBV18 and TRBJ1-2, with no clear D. Per the germline V gene, CDR1 is KGHSH and CDR2 is LQKENI. The CDR3 has 13 residues. Trimming pared 3 bases from V and 2 bases from J, leaving 7 bases between. CDR3 amino acids: CASSPSSNYGYTF. In nucleotides, the CDR3 is TGTGCCAGCTCACCGAGCTCCAACTATGGCTACACCTTC.

The chain joins TRBV5-1 to TRBJ2-1, with 13 bases fitting TRBD2. Germline assignment: CDR1 SGHRS and CDR2 YFSETQ. V gave up 3 bases and J gave up 1 base; unmatched junction bases: 4. The CDR3 contains 17 residues. The CDR3 coding sequence is TGCGCCAGCAGCTCGCGGACTAGCGGGGGATCCTACAATGAGCAGTTCTTC. Translation gives CASSSRTSGGSYNEQFF. The full variable domain, in which reference TRBV5-1 and TRBJ2-1 provide the parts outside the CDR3, is KAGVTQTPRYLIKTRGQQVTLSCSPISGHRSVSWYQQTPGQGLQFLFEYFSETQRNKGNFPGRFSGRQFSNSRSEMNVSTLELGDSALYLCASSSRTSGGSYNEQFFGPGTRLTVL.

This chain joins TRBV29-1 and TRBJ2-1, with 10 bases lining up with TRBD2. Germline V gene lookup returns CDR1 SQVTM and CDR2 ANQGSEA. The CDR3 extends over 15 amino acids. The ends lost 5 bases at V and 7 bases at J; junction bases unmatched: 11. The CDR3 DNA sequence: TGCAGCGTTCCTGCTTTAGCGGGAGGAGGGAATGAGCAGTTCTTC. Protein product: CSVPALAGGGNEQFF.

J is TRBJ2-7 and V is TRBV5-1; 12 bases map to TRBD2. V lost 5 bases, J lost 3 bases, and 6 bases stayed unmatched. The CDR3 length is 15 residues. The V gene's germline CDR1 is SGHRS and CDR2 YFSETQ. The CDR3 protein is CASRNRTSGIYEQYF. DNA for the CDR3: TGCGCCAGCAGAAATAGGACTAGCGGGATCTACGAGCAGTACTTC.

The chain combines TRBV28 with TRBJ1-2; D is undetermined. Germline CDR1 MDHEN, CDR2 SYDVKM. Trimming cost V 3 bases and J 5 bases, with 7 bases left between them. CDR3 length equals 12 residues. The CDR3 DNA reads TGTGCCAGCAGTTTCTCTCCTTATGGCTACACCTTC. The encoded protein is CASSFSPYGYTF.

The V call is TRBV2, the J call TRBJ1-6; D is uncertain. CDR3 length: 16 residues. Trimming stripped 6 bases from V and 7 bases from J, with 19 bases between. Germline loops: CDR1 SNHLY, CDR2 FYNNEI. CDR3 sequence (DNA): TGTGCCAGCAGGAACCCCCTCCGGGGTCTGAATTCACCCCTCCACTTT. This sequence encodes CASRNPLRGLNSPLHF.

The chain is built from TRBV15 and TRBJ2-7; perhaps TRBD2 as D (7 bases). Germline V gives CDR1 LNHNV, CDR2 YYDKDF (reference sequence). Trimming removed 0 bases from V and 7 bases from J, with 13 bases in between. The CDR3 consists of 14 residues. CDR3 protein: CATSRDRGAGEQYF. CDR3 in DNA: TGTGCCACCAGCAGAGATCGGGGGGCGGGGGAGCAGTACTTC. The full variable domain, its missing parts supplied by reference TRBV15 and TRBJ2-7, is DAMVIQNPRYQVTQFGKPVTLSCSQTLNHNVMYWYQQKSSQAPKLLFHYYDKDFNNEADTPDNFQSRRPNTSFCFLDIRSPGLGDTAMYLCATSRDRGAGEQYFGPGTRLTVT.

The J gene is TRBJ1-4, the V gene TRBV2; 8 bases map to TRBD1. The CDR3 has 16 amino acids. Germline values: CDR1 SNHLY, CDR2 FYNNEI. The V and J ends lost 5 bases and 0 bases, in that order; junction bases with no gene match: 5. The CDR3 DNA is TGTGCCAGCAGTAACGACAGGGGATCAACTAATGAAAAACTGTTTTTT. As protein: CASSNDRGSTNEKLFF. Full variable domain (remainder filled in from reference TRBV2 and TRBJ1-4): EPEVTQTPSHQVTQMGQEVILRCVPISNHLYFYWYRQILGQKVEFLVSFYNNEISEKSEIFDDQFSVERPDGSNFTLKIRSTKLEDSAMYFCASSNDRGSTNEKLFFGSGTQLSVL.

The chain is built from TRBV6-5 and TRBJ1-2; D unclear. Trimming shortened V by 2 bases and J by 2 bases, and 6 bases separated the two germline ends. CDR1 and CDR2 (germline): MNHEY, SVGAGI. The CDR3 has 13 residues. This CDR3 is CASSYGQNYGYTF. The DNA of the CDR3 is TGTGCCAGCAGTTACGGGCAGAACTATGGCTACACCTTC.

This clone was found once. The chain recombines TRBV7-9 with TRBJ1-5; 9 bases fit TRBD1. The CDR3 runs to 14 residues. With 5 bases clipped from V and 5 bases from J, the junction kept 4 bases outside the gene matches. Germline loops: CDR1 SEHNR, CDR2 FQNEAQ (reference sequence). The CDR3 reads CASSRGQGDQPQHF. CDR3 DNA sequence: TGTGCCAGCAGCCGGGGACAGGGTGATCAGCCCCAGCATTTT.